This section outlines one TCR beta chain sequence together with its context. The antigen is not known. Germline V CDR1 and CDR2: MNHNY, SVGAGI (reference sequence). The V segment lost 5 bases and the J segment 5 bases; nucleotides outside the gene matches: 3. This CDR3 is 14 amino acids long. The sample is drawn from a study of T-cell memory formation after mild COVID-19. Study outcomes and limitations: The CD4+ clones that contracted clustered mainly within CM and EM, and the CD8+ clones concentrated in EMRA. Second-wave clones that peaked on day 37 lacked confirmed SARS-CoV-2 specificity. Day 15 to 85 contracting clones showed balanced CD4/CD8; later expanders leaned CD4+. The appearance of some responding clones in pre-infection memory suggested that cross-reactive memory joined.

TCRdb reprocessed the 5' RACE reads with MiXCR, giving one entry per CDR3 protein. Here the sample spans around 340,000 distinct CDR3 sequences, approximately 21% being singletons. The chain uses TRBV6-6 and TRBJ1-5; 10 positions agree with TRBD1. Sequencing was done on a sample of PBMCs or a T cell subset sorted from them (not recorded which). This sequence originates from an adult woman who had mild COVID-19 (a few samples of this study predate the infection). Cell type and time point are not known. The CDR3 region is CASSRDRGDQPQHF. Here the CDR3 DNA reads TGTGCCAGCAGTCGGGACAGGGGAGATCAGCCCCAGCATTTT.